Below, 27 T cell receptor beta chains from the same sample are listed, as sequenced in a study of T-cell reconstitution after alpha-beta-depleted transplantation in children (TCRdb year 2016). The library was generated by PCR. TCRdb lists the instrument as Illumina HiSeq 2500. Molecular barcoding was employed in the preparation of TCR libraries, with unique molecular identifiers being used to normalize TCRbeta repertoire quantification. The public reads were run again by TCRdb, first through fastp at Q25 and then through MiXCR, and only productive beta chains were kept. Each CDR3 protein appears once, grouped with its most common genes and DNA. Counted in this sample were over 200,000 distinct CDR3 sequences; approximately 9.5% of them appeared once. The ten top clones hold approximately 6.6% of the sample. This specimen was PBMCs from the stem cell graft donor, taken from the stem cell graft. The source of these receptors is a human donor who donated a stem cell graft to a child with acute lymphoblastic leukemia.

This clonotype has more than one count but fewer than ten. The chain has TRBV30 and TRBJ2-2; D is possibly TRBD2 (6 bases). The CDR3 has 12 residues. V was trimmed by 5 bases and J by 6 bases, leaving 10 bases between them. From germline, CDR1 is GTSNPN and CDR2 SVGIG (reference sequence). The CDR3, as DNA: TGTGCCTGGGGGGGAGGAGCCGGGGAGCTGTTTTTT. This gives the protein CAWGGGAGELFF.

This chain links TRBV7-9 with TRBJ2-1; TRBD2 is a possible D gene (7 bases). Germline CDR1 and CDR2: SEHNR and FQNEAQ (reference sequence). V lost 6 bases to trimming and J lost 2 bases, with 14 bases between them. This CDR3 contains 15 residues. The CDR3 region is CASSGGATTYNEQFF. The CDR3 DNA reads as TGTGCCAGCAGTGGGGGGGCTACTACCTACAATGAGCAGTTCTTC.

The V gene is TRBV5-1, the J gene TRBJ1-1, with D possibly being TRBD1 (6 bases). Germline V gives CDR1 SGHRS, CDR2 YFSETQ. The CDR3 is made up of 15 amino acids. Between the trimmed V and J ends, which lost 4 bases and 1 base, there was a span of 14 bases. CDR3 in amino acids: CASSDPRTANTEAFF. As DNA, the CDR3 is TGCGCCAGCAGCGATCCCCGGACAGCGAACACTGAAGCTTTCTTT.

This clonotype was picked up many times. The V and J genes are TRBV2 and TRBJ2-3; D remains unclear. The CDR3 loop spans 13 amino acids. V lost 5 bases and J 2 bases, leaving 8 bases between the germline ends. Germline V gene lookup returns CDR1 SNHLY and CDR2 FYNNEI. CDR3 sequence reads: CASSKANTDTQYF. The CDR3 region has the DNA TGTGCCAGCAGTAAGGCAAACACAGATACGCAGTATTTT. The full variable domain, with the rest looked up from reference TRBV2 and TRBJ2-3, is EPEVTQTPSHQVTQMGQEVILRCVPISNHLYFYWYRQILGQKVEFLVSFYNNEISEKSEIFDDQFSVERPDGSNFTLKIRSTKLEDSAMYFCASSKANTDTQYFGPGTRLTVL.

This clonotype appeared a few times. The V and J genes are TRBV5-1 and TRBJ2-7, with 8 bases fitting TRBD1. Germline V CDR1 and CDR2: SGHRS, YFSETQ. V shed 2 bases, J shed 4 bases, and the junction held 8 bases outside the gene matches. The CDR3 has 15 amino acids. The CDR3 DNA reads TGCGCCAGCAGCTTTGAGGGGACAGGTAATTACGAGCAGTACTTC. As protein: CASSFEGTGNYEQYF.

The CDR3 DNA is TGTGCCAGCAGTTTATCGAAACACGGGGGACTCTACAATGAGCAGTTCTTC. This gives the protein CASSLSKHGGLYNEQFF. The chain combines TRBV27 with TRBJ2-1; a possible D gene is TRBD2 (6 bases). From germline, CDR1 is MNHEY and CDR2 SMNVEV (reference sequence). This CDR3 has 17 residues. Deletions cut 0 bases from V and 3 bases from J, with 15 bases between.

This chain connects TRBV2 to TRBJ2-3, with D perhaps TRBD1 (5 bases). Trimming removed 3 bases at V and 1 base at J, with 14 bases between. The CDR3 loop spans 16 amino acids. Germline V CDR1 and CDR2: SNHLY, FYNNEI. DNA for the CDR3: TGTGCCAGCAGTGAGCCGACAGTCCTGGGCACAGATACGCAGTATTTT. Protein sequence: CASSEPTVLGTDTQYF.

The DNA of the CDR3 is TGTGCCAGCAGCAGTCGACTAGCGCCCACAGATACGCAGTATTTT. It encodes CASSSRLAPTDTQYF. The V gene is TRBV5-5, the J gene TRBJ2-3; 8 bases line up with TRBD2. CDR3 length equals 15 residues. Germline V gene data show CDR1 as SGHKS and CDR2 as YYEKEE (reference sequence). The ends lost 4 bases at V and 2 bases at J; junction bases unmatched: 6.

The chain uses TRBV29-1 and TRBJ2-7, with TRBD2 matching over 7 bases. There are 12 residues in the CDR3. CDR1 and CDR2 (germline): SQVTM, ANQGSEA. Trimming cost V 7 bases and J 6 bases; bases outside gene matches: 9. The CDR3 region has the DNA TGCAGCGGGGGCGGGGGACTCGTCGAGCAGTACTTC. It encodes CSGGGGLVEQYF.

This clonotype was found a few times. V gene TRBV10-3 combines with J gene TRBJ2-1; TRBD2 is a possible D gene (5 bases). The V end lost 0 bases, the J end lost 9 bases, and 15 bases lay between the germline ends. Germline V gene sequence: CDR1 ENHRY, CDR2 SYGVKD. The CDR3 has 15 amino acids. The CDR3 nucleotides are TGTGCCATCAGTGAGTCGACGGTCCGGAGCGGTGAGCAGTTCTTC. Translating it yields CAISESTVRSGEQFF.

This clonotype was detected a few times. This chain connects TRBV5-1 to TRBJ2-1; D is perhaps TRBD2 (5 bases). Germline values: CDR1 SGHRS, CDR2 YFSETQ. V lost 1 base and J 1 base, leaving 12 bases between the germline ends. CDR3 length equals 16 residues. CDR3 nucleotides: TGCGCCAGCAGCTTGACTAGTACGGGGTCCTACAATGAGCAGTTCTTC. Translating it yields CASSLTSTGSYNEQFF.

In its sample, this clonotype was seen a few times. This CDR3 is CASSYYRGSNQPQHF. The CDR3 coding sequence is TGTGCCAGCAGTTACTACCGGGGGAGCAATCAGCCCCAGCATTTT. The chain uses TRBV6-5 and TRBJ1-5; perhaps TRBD1 as D (5 bases). Trimming shortened V by 1 base and J by 1 base, and 8 bases separated the two germline ends. The CDR3 has 15 residues. The germline CDR1 and CDR2 sequences are MNHEY and SVGAGI.

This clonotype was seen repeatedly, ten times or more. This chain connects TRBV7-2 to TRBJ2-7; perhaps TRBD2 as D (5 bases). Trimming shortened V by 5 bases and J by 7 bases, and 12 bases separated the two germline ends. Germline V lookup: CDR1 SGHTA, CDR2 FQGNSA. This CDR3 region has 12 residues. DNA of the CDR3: TGTGCCAGCAGCCCGGATAGAGGGGAGCAGTACTTC. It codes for CASSPDRGEQYF.

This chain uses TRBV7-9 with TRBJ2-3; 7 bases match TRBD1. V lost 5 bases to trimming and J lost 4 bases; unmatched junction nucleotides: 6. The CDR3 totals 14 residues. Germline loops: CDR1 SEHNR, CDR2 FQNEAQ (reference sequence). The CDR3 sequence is CASSVTTGADTQYF. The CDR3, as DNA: TGTGCCAGCAGCGTGACTACAGGGGCAGATACGCAGTATTTT. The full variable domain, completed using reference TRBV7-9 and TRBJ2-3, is DTGVSQNPRHKITKRGQNVTFRCDPISEHNRLYWYRQTLGQGPEFLTYFQNEAQLEKSRLLSDRFSAERPKGSFSTLEIQRTEQGDSAMYLCASSVTTGADTQYFGPGTRLTVL.

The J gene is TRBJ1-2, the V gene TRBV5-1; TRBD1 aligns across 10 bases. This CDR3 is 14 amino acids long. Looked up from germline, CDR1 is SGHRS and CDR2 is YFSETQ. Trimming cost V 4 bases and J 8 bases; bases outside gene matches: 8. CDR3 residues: CASSPGQGIRGYTF. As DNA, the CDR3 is TGCGCCAGCAGCCCGGGACAGGGGATTAGGGGCTACACCTTC.

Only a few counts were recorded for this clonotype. The CDR3 loop is CASSQGSGTGELFF. In nucleotides, the CDR3 is TGCGCCAGCAGCCAAGGGTCAGGCACCGGGGAGCTGTTTTTT. This chain uses TRBV4-3 with TRBJ2-2, with D uncertain. V lost 1 base and J 4 bases, leaving 7 bases between the germline ends. This CDR3 contains 14 residues. Per germline, CDR1 LGHNA and CDR2 YSLEER.

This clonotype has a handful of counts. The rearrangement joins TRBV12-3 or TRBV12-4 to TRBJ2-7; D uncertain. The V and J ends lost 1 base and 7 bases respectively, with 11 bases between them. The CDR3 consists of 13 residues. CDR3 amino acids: CASSLDNPPEQYF. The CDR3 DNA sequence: TGTGCCAGCAGTTTAGACAACCCCCCGGAGCAGTACTTC.

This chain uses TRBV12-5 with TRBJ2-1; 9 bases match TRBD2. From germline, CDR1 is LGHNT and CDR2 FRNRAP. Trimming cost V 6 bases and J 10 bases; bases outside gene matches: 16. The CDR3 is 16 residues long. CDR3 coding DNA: TGTGCTAGTGGCTCCTCCGGGACTAGCTGGTTGGGGGAGCAGTTCTTC. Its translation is CASGSSGTSWLGEQFF. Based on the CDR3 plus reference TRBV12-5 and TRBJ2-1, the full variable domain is DARVTQTPRHKVTEMGQEVTMRCQPILGHNTVFWYRQTMMQGLELLAYFRNRAPLDDSGMPKDRFSAEMPDATLATLKIQPSEPRDSAVYFCASGSSGTSWLGEQFFGPGTRLTVL.

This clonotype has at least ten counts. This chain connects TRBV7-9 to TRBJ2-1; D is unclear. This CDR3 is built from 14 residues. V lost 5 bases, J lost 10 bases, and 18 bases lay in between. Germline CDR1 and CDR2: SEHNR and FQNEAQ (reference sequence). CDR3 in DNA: TGTGCCAGCAGCCGATCAGGTAGCATAGGGGAGCAGTTCTTC. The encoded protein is CASSRSGSIGEQFF.

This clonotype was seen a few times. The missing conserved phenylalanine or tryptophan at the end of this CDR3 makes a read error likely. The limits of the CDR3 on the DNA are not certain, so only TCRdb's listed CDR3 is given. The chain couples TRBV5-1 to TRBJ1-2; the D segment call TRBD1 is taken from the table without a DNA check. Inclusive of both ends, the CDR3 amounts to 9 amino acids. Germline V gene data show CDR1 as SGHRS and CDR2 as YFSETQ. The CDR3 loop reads CARKRTGDA.

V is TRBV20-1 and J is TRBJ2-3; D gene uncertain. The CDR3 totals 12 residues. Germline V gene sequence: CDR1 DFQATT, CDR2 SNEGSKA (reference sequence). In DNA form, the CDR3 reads TGCAGGATGCCCGGTCCCACAGATACGCAGTATTTT. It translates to CRMPGPTDTQYF.

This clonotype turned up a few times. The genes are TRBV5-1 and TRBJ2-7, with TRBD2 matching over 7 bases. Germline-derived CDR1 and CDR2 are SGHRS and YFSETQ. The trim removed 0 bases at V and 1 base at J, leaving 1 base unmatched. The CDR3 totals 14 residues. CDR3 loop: CASSLGLASYEQYF. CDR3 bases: TGCGCCAGCAGCTTGGGACTAGCATCCTACGAGCAGTACTTC.

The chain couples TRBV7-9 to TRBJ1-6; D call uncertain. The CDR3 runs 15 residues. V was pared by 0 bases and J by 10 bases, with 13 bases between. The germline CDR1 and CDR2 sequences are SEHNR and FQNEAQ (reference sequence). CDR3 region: CASSLANAPRSPLHF. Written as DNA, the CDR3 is TGTGCCAGCAGCTTAGCCAACGCCCCCCGATCACCCCTCCACTTT.

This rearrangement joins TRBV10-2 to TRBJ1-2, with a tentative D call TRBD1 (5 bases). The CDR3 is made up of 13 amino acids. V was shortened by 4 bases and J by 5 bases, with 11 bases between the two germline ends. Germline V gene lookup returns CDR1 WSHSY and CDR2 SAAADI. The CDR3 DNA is TGCGCCAGCAGTGGAAGCTGGGGGTATGGCTACACCTTC. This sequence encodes CASSGSWGYGYTF.

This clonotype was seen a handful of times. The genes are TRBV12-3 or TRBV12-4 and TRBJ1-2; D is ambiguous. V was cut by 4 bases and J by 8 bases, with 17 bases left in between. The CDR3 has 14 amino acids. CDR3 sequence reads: CASSSIGPREGYTF. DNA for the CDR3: TGTGCCAGCAGTTCCATAGGCCCACGAGAGGGCTACACCTTC.

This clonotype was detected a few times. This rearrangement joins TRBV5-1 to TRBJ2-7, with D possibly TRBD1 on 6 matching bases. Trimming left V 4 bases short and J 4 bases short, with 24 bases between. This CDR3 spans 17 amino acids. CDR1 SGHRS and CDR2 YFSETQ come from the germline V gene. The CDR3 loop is CASSTRAQGRTVYEQYF. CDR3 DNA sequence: TGCGCCAGCAGCACGAGGGCTCAGGGGCGGACGGTTTACGAGCAGTACTTC.

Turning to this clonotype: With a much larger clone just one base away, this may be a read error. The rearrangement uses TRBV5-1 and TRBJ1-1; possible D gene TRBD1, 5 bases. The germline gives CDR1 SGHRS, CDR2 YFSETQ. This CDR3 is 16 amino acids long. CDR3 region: CGSSLAVGTVNTEAFF. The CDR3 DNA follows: TGCGGCAGCAGCTTGGCCGTCGGGACGGTGAACACTGAAGCTTTCTTT.